This T cell receptor beta chain was obtained from a study of blood T cell repertoires in COVID-19. Study as a whole: Sites across the United States, Italy and Spain contributed samples from acute and convalescent COVID-19. PBMCs, B-cell-depleted T cells, or T cells were the source of the cDNA or gDNA that made up the material.

The repertoire was sequenced with immunoSEQ multiplex PCR; TCRdb's copy has only in-frame clones and lacks some. The repertoire includes some 250,000 clones, 86% of them detected once, and around an eighth sits in the top ten. Sequencing used peripheral blood. The clonotype originates from a man older than 75 with acute or convalescent COVID-19.

CDR3 DNA sequence: TGTGCCACTGCGGCCAGGAGAGACTATAGCACTGAAGCTTTCTTT. Translation gives CATAARRDYSTEAFF. V is TRBV11-2 and J is TRBJ1-1; no clear D gene. CDR1 SGHAT and CDR2 FQNNGV come from the germline V gene. Trimming shortened V by 10 bases and J by 4 bases, and 22 bases separated the two germline ends. CDR3 length: 15 residues.